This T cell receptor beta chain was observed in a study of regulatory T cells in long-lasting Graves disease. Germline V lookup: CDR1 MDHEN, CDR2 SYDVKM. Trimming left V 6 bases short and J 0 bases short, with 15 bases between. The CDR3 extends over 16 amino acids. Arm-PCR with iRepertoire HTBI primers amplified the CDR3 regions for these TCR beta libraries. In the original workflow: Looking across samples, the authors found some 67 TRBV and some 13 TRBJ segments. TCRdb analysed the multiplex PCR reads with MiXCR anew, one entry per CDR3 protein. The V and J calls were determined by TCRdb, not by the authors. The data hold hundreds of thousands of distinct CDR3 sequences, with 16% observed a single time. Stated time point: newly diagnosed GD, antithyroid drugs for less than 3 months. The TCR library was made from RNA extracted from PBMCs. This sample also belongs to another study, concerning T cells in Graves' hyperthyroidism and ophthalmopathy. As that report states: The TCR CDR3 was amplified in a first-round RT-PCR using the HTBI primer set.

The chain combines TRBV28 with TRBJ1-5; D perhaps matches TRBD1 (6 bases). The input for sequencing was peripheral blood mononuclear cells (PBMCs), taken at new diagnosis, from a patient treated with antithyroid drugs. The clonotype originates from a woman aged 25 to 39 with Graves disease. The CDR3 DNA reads TGTGCCAGCAGCCCTACAGGGACCTATAGCAATCAGCCCCAGCATTTT. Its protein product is CASSPTGTYSNQPQHF.